Listed below are T cell receptor beta chains from one sample, sequenced in a study of blood T cell repertoires in COVID-19. Clones were read by immunoSEQ multiplex PCR, and TCRdb kept only the in-frame ones, dropping some. Of about 130,000 clones listed, over 75% are singletons. Material for sequencing was peripheral blood. The receptors come from a man aged 35-49 years with active or convalescent COVID-19. Both conserved end residues are part of each CDR3. The order of the fields is J gene, V gene, CDR3 protein.

TRBJ2-5	TRBV19	CASSPWGVETQYF
TRBJ2-1	TRBV9	CASSATGPNEQFF
TRBJ1-1	TRBV6-2/TRBV6-3	CASSHRDREAFF
TRBJ1-5	TRBV6-1	CASSGYGQNSNQPQHF
TRBJ1-5	TRBV5-5	CASSRGVRDQPQHF
TRBJ1-4	TRBV11-2	CASSQLWGGSEKLFF
TRBJ2-2	TRBV3-1/TRBV3-2	CASSQGGTGELFF
TRBJ1-3	TRBV7-2	CASSPQGASGNTIYF
TRBJ2-7	TRBV18	CASSPRTGTGYEQYF
TRBJ2-1	TRBV7-8	CASSLGTSFDEQFF
TRBJ1-5	TRBV18	CASSLGDRGNQPQHF
TRBJ2-1	TRBV27	CASSHTSGGANEQFF
TRBJ2-1	TRBV5-1	CASSRDNFSYNEQFF
TRBJ2-7	TRBV7-2	CASGSGPEQYF
TRBJ2-7	TRBV9	CARRGTYEQYF
TRBJ2-1	TRBV7-9	CASSHGQPSSYNEQFF
TRBJ2-3	TRBV7-9	CASSSTGLGDTQYF
TRBJ2-1	TRBV4-1	CASSQGLASSYNEQFF
TRBJ1-1	TRBV3-1/TRBV3-2	CASSQDGFRGTEAFF
TRBJ1-5	TRBV27	CASSLTGGNQPQHF
TRBJ2-7	TRBV4-1	CASSQDWRGTYEQYF
TRBJ2-2	TRBV2	CASGRDGNGELFF
TRBJ1-4	TRBV7-9	CASSSVGQGVTNEKLFF
TRBJ1-5	TRBV6-5	CASTAQASNQPQHF
TRBJ2-7	TRBV7-9	CASSLGGGSYEQYF
TRBJ2-1	TRBV5-4	CASSPGGVQNNEQFF
TRBJ2-5	TRBV5-4	CASSLSGGKETQYF
TRBJ1-2	TRBV5-6	CASSLGDRGNYGYTF
TRBJ1-4	TRBV14	CASSQEQGIGEKLFF
TRBJ2-7	TRBV19	CASMGQGAIGEQYF
TRBJ2-5	TRBV19	CASSISGQGARETQYF
TRBJ2-2	TRBV11-2	CASSGQGAGTGELFF
TRBJ1-2	TRBV7-2	CASTLDRANYGYTF
TRBJ2-2	TRBV5-1	CASSLAVGQGAGGELFF
TRBJ2-2	TRBV19	CASNPGGRSGELFF
TRBJ2-7	TRBV21-1	CASSKATASGYEQYF
TRBJ1-6	TRBV30	CAWSSSGGGISPLHF
TRBJ1-4	TRBV18	CASSQRDTTNEKLFF
TRBJ2-2	TRBV9	CASSVELAGAVNTGELFF
TRBJ1-3	TRBV7-9	CASSLGQTGASGNTIYF
TRBJ1-1	TRBV9	CASSVTDRVDTEAFF
TRBJ1-1	TRBV5-1	CASRSSTGVNTEAFF
TRBJ2-7	TRBV4-1	CASSQDSGQGYEQYF
TRBJ1-5	TRBV6-6	CASSGQGRNQPQHF
TRBJ2-6	TRBV19	CASSTSGLVSGANVLTF
TRBJ2-7	TRBV19	CASSRQGGFYEQYF
TRBJ2-3	TRBV4-3	CASSQGLASTDTQYF
TRBJ1-5	TRBV6-2/TRBV6-3	CASSYSGGINQPQHF
TRBJ1-5	TRBV27	CASSSRDRPPQGGNQPQHF
TRBJ2-3	TRBV27	CASSWGQGKNTATQYF
TRBJ1-1	TRBV29-1	CSGRGTNTEAFF
TRBJ1-5	TRBV28	CASSLTGKEHQPQHF
TRBJ1-3	TRBV19	CASSIFGSGNTIYF
TRBJ1-1	TRBV21-1	CASSNCAGFYTEAFF
TRBJ1-3	TRBV6-5	CASRVDRGTGNTIYF
TRBJ1-1	TRBV7-3	CASSLGQGSTEAFF
TRBJ2-7	TRBV7-2	CASSGAYEQYF
TRBJ1-1	TRBV19	CASSIGGTGYSEAFF